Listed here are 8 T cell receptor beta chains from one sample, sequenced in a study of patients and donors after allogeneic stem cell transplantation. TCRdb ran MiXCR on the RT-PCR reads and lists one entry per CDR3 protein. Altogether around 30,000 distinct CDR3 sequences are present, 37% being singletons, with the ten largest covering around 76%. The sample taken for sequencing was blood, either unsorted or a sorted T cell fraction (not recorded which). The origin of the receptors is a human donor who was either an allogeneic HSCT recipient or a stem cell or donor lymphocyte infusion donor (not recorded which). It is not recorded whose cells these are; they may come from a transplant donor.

As DNA, the CDR3 is TGTGCCAGCAGCGCCGGGACCGGACTGGGCACAGATACGCAGTATTTT. It specifies CASSAGTGLGTDTQYF. The rearrangement links TRBV5-6 to TRBJ2-3; D may be TRBD1 or TRBD2 (5 bases each). CDR3 length: 16 residues. The V gene lost 4 bases and the J gene lost 1 base, with 16 bases spanning the gap. Germline V gives CDR1 SGHDT, CDR2 YYEEEE.

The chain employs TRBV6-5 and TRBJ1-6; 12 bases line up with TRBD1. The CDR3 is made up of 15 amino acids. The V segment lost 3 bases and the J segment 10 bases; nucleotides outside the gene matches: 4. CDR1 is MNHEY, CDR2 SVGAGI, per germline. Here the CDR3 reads CASSYAGQGASPLHF. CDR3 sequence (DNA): TGTGCCAGCAGTTATGCGGGACAGGGGGCCTCACCCCTCCACTTT.

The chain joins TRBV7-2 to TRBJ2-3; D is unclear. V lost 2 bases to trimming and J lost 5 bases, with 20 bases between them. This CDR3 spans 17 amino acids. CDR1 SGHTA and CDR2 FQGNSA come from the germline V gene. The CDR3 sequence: CASSLNPPVSTLDTQYF. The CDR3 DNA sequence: TGTGCCAGCAGCTTAAACCCCCCGGTTAGCACATTAGATACGCAGTATTTT.

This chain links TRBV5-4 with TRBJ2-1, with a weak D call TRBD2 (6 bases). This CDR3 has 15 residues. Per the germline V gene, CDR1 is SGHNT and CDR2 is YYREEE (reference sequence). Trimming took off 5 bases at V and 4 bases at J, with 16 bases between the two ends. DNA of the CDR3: TGTGCCAGCAGTCTCGGGAGATACCTTTACAATGAGCAGTTCTTC. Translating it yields CASSLGRYLYNEQFF.

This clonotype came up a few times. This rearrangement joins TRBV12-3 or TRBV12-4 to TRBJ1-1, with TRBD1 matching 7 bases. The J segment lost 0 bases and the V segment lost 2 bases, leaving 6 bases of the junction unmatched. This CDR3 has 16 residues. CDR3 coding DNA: TGTGCCAGCAGTTTAAGGGGGACAGTCATGAACACTGAAGCTTTCTTT. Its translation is CASSLRGTVMNTEAFF.

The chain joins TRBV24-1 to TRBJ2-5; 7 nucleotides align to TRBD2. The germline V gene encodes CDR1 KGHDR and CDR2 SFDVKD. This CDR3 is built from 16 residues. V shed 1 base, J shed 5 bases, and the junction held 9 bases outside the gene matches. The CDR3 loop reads CATSDFLTGAGETQYF. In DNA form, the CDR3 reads TGTGCCACCAGTGATTTTCTTACGGGAGCGGGGGAGACCCAGTACTTC.

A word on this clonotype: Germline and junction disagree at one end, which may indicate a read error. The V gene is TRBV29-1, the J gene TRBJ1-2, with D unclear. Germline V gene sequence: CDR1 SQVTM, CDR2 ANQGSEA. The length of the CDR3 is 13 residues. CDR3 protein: CSVEKLEQRGFTF. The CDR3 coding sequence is TGCAGCGTTGAAAAATTGGAGCAGAGAGGCTTCACCTTC. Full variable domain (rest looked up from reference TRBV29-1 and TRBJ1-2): SAVISQKPSRDICQRGTSLTIQCQVDSQVTMMFWYRQQPGQSLTLIATANQGSEATYESGFVIDKFPISRPNLTFSTLTVSNMSPEDSSIYLCSVEKLEQRGFTFGSGTRLTVV.

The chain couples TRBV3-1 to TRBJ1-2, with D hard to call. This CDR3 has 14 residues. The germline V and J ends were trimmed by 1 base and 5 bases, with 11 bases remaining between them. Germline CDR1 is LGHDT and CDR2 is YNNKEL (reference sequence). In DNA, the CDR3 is TGTGCCAGCAGCCAAGGAGAGGGTACATATGGCTACACCTTC. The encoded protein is CASSQGEGTYGYTF.